Shown below are 2 T cell receptor beta chains from a single sample sequenced in a study of blood T cell repertoires in COVID-19 (dated by TCRdb to between 2020 and 2021). The method behind the library was the immunoSEQ multiplex PCR assay. Sourced from immuneACCESS, this table was stored by TCRdb with only in-frame sequences that have V and J called. A share of the clones is absent; for the studies checked, an unresolved V gene accounts for under half, and the remainder has no known explanation. The sample table records around 86,000 clones; 70% to 85% of these occur just once. The ten largest make up about an eighth of the sample. Sequencing input: peripheral blood. These receptors all stem from a human donor in a cohort sampled during active COVID-19.

This sequence joins TRBV6-5 and TRBJ2-5, with 8 bases fitting TRBD1. Unmatched junction bases numbered 3, after V lost 4 bases and J lost 2 bases. In germline, CDR1 is MNHEY, CDR2 SVGAGI. The CDR3 covers 14 residues. CDR3 residues: CASSFGQGQETQYF. The CDR3, as DNA: TGTGCCAGCAGTTTCGGACAGGGTCAAGAGACCCAGTACTTC.

The CDR3 reads CASMNSGNTIYF. The CDR3, as DNA: TGCGCCAGCATGAATAGTGGAAACACCATATATTTT. This rearrangement joins TRBV10-2 to TRBJ1-3, with D uncertain. Germline V gives CDR1 WSHSY, CDR2 SAAADI. This CDR3 is 12 amino acids long. V lost 7 bases and J lost 3, with 7 bases in between.